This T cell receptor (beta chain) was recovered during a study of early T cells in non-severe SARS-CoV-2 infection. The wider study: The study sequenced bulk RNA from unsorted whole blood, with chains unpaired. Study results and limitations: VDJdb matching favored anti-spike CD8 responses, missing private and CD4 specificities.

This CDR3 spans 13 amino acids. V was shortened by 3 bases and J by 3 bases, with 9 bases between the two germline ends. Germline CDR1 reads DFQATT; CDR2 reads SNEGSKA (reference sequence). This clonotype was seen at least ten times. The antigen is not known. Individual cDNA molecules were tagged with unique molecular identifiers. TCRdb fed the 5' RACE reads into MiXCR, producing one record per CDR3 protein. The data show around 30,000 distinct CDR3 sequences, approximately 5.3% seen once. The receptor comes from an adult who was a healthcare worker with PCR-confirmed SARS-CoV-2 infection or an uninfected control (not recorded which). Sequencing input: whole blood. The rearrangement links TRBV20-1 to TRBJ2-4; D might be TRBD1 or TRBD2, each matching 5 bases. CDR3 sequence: CSASGGGKNIQYF. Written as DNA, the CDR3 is TGCAGTGCTAGTGGTGGGGGCAAAAACATTCAGTACTTC.